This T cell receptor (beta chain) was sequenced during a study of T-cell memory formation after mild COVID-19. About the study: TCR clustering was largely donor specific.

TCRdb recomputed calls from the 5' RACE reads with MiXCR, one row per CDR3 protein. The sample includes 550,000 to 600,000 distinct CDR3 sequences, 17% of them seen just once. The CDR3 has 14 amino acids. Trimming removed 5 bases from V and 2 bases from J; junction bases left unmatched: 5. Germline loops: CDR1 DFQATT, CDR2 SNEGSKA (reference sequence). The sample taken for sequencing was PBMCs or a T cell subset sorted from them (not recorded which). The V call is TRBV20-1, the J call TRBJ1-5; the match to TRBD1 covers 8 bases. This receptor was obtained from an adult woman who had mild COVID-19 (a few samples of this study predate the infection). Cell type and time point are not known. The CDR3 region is CSALPGQGNQPQHF. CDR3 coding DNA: TGCAGTGCTCTCCCGGGACAGGGCAATCAGCCCCAGCATTTT.